Listed below are T cell receptor beta chains from one sample, sequenced in a study of CD8 T cells in ankylosing spondylitis. TCRdb reanalysed the 5' RACE reads using MiXCR and keeps one entry per CDR3 protein. The repertoire has about 250,000 distinct CDR3 sequences, roughly a tenth of them found once; the top ten carry 2.5% to 3%. The sample comprised blood, either unsorted or a sorted T cell fraction (not recorded which). The receptor source for this set is a male donor with ankylosing spondylitis or in good health (not recorded which). The CDR3 runs from the conserved cysteine through the conserved F or W. The D gene is left open where the match is weak. Clone size is not always given. Where it is, it says once, few, many or a class for expanded clones.

few TRBJ1-5 - TRBV10-3 TGTGCCATCAGTGAGTCGGGGCAGGGACGAGGGCCCCAGCATTTT CAISESGQGRGPQHF
many TRBJ2-1 TRBD2 TRBV20-1 TGCAGTGCTAGTGGAACTAGCGGGGGGGAGTGGTCCTACAATGAGCAGTTCTTC CSASGTSGGEWSYNEQFF
many TRBJ1-2 - TRBV20-1 TGCAGTGACAGCAGGGATGGCTACACCTTC CSDSRDGYTF
many TRBJ2-5 TRBD1 TRBV7-7 TGTGCCAGCAGCTTGGACAGGGGGCAAGAGACCCAGTACTTC CASSLDRGQETQYF
few TRBJ1-1 - TRBV5-6 TGTGCCAGCAGCTTAGTGGGGACGGCTAACACTGAAGCTTTCTTT CASSLVGTANTEAFF
- TRBJ2-2 TRBD2 TRBV20-1 TGCTGTGCTAGAGATACGGGAGGGGGTCACGGGGAGCTGTTTTTT CCARDTGGGHGELFF
many TRBJ2-1 TRBD2 TRBV10-3 TGTGCCATCAGTGAGTCCGGGACTAACAATGAGCAGTTCTTC CAISESGTNNEQFF
many TRBJ1-2 TRBD1 TRBV20-1 TGCAGTGCTCGGACAGGGGGCGAACACTATGGCTACACCTTC CSARTGGEHYGYTF
few TRBJ2-5 TRBD2 TRBV5-1 TGCGCCAGCAGCGTGACTAGCGGGGCTCAAGAGACCCAGTACTTC CASSVTSGAQETQYF
many TRBJ1-4 - TRBV3-1 TGTGCCAGCAGCCAAAGAGGAGCCCATAATGAAAAACTGTTTTTT CASSQRGAHNEKLFF
many TRBJ2-1 TRBD2 TRBV12-3/TRBV12-4 TGTGCCAGCAGTATTAAAGCGGGAGGAGTCTACAATGAGCAGTTCTTC CASSIKAGGVYNEQFF
few TRBJ1-1 - TRBV7-4 TGTGCCAGCAGCTTAGCGGGAGGGTTGAACACTGAAGCTTTCTTT CASSLAGGLNTEAFF
many TRBJ2-7 TRBD1 TRBV20-1 TGCAGTGCTAGCCCCGGACAGGGGAGCTCCTACGAGCAGTACTTC CSASPGQGSSYEQYF
many TRBJ1-4 - TRBV3-1 TGTGCCAGCAGCCTGAGGAATGAAAAACTGTTTTTT CASSLRNEKLFF
many TRBJ1-1 - TRBV6-5 TGTGCCAGCAGTTTTTCGGGGATGGGCACTGAAGCTTTCTTT CASSFSGMGTEAFF
many TRBJ1-2 - TRBV20-1 TGCAGTGCTAGAGAAACCCCAAACGCGGAGCGCCTCTCCTATGGCTACACCTTC CSARETPNAERLSYGYTF
many TRBJ1-2 - TRBV3-1 TGTGCCAGCAGCCAAGAGGGATGGGGCTACACCTTC CASSQEGWGYTF
few TRBJ2-3 TRBD2 TRBV7-2 TGTGCCAGCAGCCCTAGGCGGGGGGGGGCAGATACGCAGTATTTT CASSPRRGGADTQYF
- TRBJ2-6 TRBD1 TRBV12-3/TRBV12-4 TGTGCCAGCAGTTTTGGTGGAGCTTCCCCACTGGACAGGGCTCGCTCTGGGGCCAACGTCCTGACTTTC CASSFGGASPLDRARSGANVLTF
- TRBJ2-1 - TRBV10-1 TGCGCCAGCAGTGAAGGTGTAGGGAGAGGACCGACTTACAATGAGCAGTTCTTC CASSEGVGRGPTYNEQFF
- TRBJ2-1 - TRBV2 TGTGCCAGCAGTGTAGTCATGTTCTCCTACAATGAGCAGTTCTTC CASSVVMFSYNEQFF
- TRBJ2-5 TRBD2 TRBV20-1 TGCAGTGCCGGGGGGGGCGGGAAAGAGACCCAGTACTTC CSAGGGGKETQYF
few TRBJ2-1 - TRBV13 TGTGCCAGCAGCTTATTTAGGAATGAGCAGTTCTTC CASSLFRNEQFF
many TRBJ1-1 - TRBV10-3 TGTGCCATCAGTGAGGGGGGGAACACTGAAGCTTTCTTT CAISEGGNTEAFF
many TRBJ1-3 - TRBV30 TGTGCCTGGAGTGTAGGTGGTTGGGCCGCTGGAAACACCATATATTTT CAWSVGGWAAGNTIYF
few TRBJ2-4 TRBD1 TRBV11-1 TGTGCCAGCAGCCCCGGGACAGGGGAAACACTAGCCAAAAACATTCAGTACTTC CASSPGTGETLAKNIQYF